These 11 T cell receptor beta chains came from one sample sequenced in a study of cytomegalovirus exposure and HLA in healthy donors. The repertoire was sequenced with immunoSEQ multiplex PCR; TCRdb's copy has only in-frame clones and lacks some. The sample consists of 95,000 to 120,000 clones, around 82% of them appearing once. Sequenced: PBMCs. These receptors came from a woman aged 18-29 years in good health and CMV-seronegative.

This clone is a singleton in its sample. The rearrangement uses TRBV7-3 and TRBJ2-2; a possible D gene is TRBD2 (5 bases). Trimming took off 2 bases at V and 1 base at J, with 11 bases between the two ends. This CDR3 is 16 amino acids long. Looked up from germline, CDR1 is SGHTA and CDR2 is FQGTGA. The CDR3 coding sequence is TGTGCCAGCAGCTTACAATCTAGCCAGAACACCGGGGAGCTGTTTTTT. Protein: CASSLQSSQNTGELFF.

The chain combines TRBV7-9 with TRBJ1-2; D possibly corresponds to TRBD1 (6 bases). From germline, CDR1 is SEHNR and CDR2 FQNEAQ (reference sequence). Trimming removed 7 bases from V and 1 base from J, with 19 bases in between. The length of the CDR3 is 16 residues. The CDR3 here is CASTPQRAGVNYGYTF. CDR3 sequence (DNA): TGTGCCAGCACCCCCCAGAGGGCAGGGGTTAACTATGGCTACACCTTC. Together with reference TRBV7-9 and TRBJ1-2, the CDR3 gives the full variable domain: DTGVSQNPRHKITKRGQNVTFRCDPISEHNRLYWYRQTLGQGPEFLTYFQNEAQLEKSRLLSDRFSAERPKGSFSTLEIQRTEQGDSAMYLCASTPQRAGVNYGYTFGSGTRLTVV.

The rearrangement uses TRBV5-6 and TRBJ1-2; 7 nucleotides line up with TRBD1. V dropped 3 bases and J dropped 5; count of bases not matched to a gene: 7. The CDR3 has 14 residues. The V gene's germline CDR1 is SGHDT and CDR2 YYEEEE. The CDR3 coding sequence is TGTGCCAGCAGCTCGATACAGGGGATTTATGGCTACACCTTC. It yields the protein CASSSIQGIYGYTF.

There are a few counts of this clone. V gene TRBV29-1 combines with J gene TRBJ1-2; 8 bases line up with TRBD1. V shed 6 bases, J shed 6 bases, and the junction held 12 bases outside the gene matches. Germline CDR1 reads SQVTM; CDR2 reads ANQGSEA. The CDR3 runs to 14 residues. The CDR3 region is CSVFTPTGVDGYTF. Here the CDR3 DNA reads TGCAGCGTCTTTACCCCGACAGGGGTGGATGGCTACACCTTC.

The chain is built from TRBV5-1 and TRBJ1-1; D is perhaps TRBD1 (6 bases). Germline V lookup: CDR1 SGHRS, CDR2 YFSETQ. The length of the CDR3 is 13 residues. Trimming pared 5 bases from V and 1 base from J, leaving 9 bases between. In nucleotides, the CDR3 is TGCGCCAGCAGTCGACAGGAGAACACTGAAGCTTTCTTT. Protein: CASSRQENTEAFF.

V is TRBV18 and J is TRBJ2-7; 9 bases are a match to TRBD1. The CDR3 runs to 14 residues. V shed 8 bases and J 7 bases; nucleotides not matched to a gene: 12. Looked up from germline, CDR1 is KGHSH and CDR2 is LQKENI. CDR3 sequence reads: CASTTIQGAKEQYF. DNA for the CDR3: TGTGCCAGCACCACGATACAGGGGGCGAAAGAGCAGTACTTC. Drawing the rest from reference TRBV18 and TRBJ2-7, the complete variable domain is NAGVMQNPRHLVRRRGQEARLRCSPMKGHSHVYWYRQLPEEGLKFMVYLQKENIIDESGMPKERFSAEFPKEGPSILRIQQVVRGDSAAYFCASTTIQGAKEQYFGPGTRLTVT.

This chain links TRBV9 with TRBJ2-2; D remains unclear. This CDR3 has 14 amino acids. Germline assignment: CDR1 SGDLS and CDR2 YYNGEE. V was trimmed by 0 bases and J by 1 base, leaving 4 bases between them. In DNA form, the CDR3 reads TGTGCCAGCAGCGTAGTCTGGAACACCGGGGAGCTGTTTTTT. The encoded protein is CASSVVWNTGELFF.

The chain joins TRBV5-1 to TRBJ2-1, with 8 bases matching TRBD2. The germline V gene has CDR1 SGHRS and CDR2 YFSETQ. This CDR3 spans 16 amino acids. After removal of 7 bases from V and 3 bases from J, the junction contained 12 bases not matched to a gene. The CDR3 sequence: CASQRISGALYNEQFF. As DNA, the CDR3 is TGCGCCAGCCAGAGGATTAGCGGGGCCCTCTACAATGAGCAGTTCTTC.

The chain has TRBV10-3 and TRBJ1-2; a weak D match, TRBD1 (6 bases). The V end was cut by 1 base, the J end by 1 base, with 10 bases between. From germline, CDR1 is ENHRY and CDR2 SYGVKD. The CDR3 loop spans 15 amino acids. The CDR3 is CAISEFGQLNYGYTF. In DNA form, the CDR3 reads TGTGCCATCAGTGAGTTTGGACAGCTTAACTATGGCTACACCTTC.

V gene TRBV4-1 combines with J gene TRBJ2-7, with a possible D match to TRBD1 (6 bases). CDR1 MGHRA and CDR2 YSYEKL come from the germline V gene. CDR3 length equals 16 residues. The ends were cut back, 4 bases at V and 2 bases at J, with 18 bases in the middle. The CDR3 nucleotides read TGCGCCAGCAGCCCCACGAGGATAGGGACAACCTACGAGCAGTACTTC. This gives the protein CASSPTRIGTTYEQYF.

This clone was seen a single time. The chain couples TRBV18 to TRBJ1-5; 8 bases align to TRBD1. CDR1 and CDR2 from the germline V gene are KGHSH and LQKENI. The CDR3 sequence is 17 residues long. The J segment lost 1 base and the V segment lost 0 bases, leaving 5 bases of the junction unmatched. The CDR3 protein is CASSPPSYRGSNQPQHF. The CDR3, as DNA: TGTGCCAGCTCACCACCATCTTACAGGGGGAGCAATCAGCCCCAGCATTTT.